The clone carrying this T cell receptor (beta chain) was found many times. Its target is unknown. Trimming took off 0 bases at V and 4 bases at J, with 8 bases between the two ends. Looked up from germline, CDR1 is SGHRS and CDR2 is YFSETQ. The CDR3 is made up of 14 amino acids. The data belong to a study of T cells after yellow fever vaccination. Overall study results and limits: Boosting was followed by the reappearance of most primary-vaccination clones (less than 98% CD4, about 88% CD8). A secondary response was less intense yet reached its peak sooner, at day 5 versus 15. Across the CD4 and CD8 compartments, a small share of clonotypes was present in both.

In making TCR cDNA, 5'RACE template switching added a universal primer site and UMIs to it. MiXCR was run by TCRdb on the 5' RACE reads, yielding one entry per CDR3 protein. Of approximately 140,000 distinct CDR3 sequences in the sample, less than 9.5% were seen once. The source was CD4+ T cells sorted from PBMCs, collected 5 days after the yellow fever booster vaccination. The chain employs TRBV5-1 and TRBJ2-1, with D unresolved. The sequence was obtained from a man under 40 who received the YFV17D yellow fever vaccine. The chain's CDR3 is CASSLGDGYNEQFF. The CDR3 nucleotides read TGCGCCAGCAGCTTGGGAGACGGGTACAATGAGCAGTTCTTC.